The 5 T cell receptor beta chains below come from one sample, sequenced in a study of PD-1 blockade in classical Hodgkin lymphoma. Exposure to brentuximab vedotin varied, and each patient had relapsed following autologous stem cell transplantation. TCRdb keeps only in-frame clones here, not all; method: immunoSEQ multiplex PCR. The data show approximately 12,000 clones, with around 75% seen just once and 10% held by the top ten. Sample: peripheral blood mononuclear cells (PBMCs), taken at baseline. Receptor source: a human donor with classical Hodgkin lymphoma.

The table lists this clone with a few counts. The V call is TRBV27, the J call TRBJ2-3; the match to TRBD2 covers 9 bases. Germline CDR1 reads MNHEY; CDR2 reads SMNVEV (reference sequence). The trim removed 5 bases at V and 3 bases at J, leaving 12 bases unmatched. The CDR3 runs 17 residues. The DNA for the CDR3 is TGTGCCAGCAGTCCCCTCGGGACTAGCAGGATTACAGATACGCAGTATTTT. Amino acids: CASSPLGTSRITDTQYF.

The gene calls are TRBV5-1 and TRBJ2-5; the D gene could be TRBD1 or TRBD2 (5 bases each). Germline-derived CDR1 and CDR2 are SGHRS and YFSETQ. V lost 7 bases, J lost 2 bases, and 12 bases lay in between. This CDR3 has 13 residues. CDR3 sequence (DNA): TGCGCCAGCGTCGGGGCCTCGCAAGAGACCCAGTACTTC. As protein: CASVGASQETQYF.

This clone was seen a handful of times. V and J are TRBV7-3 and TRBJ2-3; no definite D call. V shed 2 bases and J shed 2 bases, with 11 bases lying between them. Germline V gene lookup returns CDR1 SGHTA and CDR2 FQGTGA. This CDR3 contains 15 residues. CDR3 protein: CASSLLGQPTDTQYF. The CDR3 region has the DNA TGTGCCAGCAGCTTATTGGGTCAACCCACAGATACGCAGTATTTT.

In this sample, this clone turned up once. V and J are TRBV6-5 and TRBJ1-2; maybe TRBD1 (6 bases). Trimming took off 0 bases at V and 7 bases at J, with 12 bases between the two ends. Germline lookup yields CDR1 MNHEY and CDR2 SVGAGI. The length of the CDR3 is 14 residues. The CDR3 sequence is CASSYSARGGGYTF. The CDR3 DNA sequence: TGTGCCAGCAGTTACTCAGCCAGGGGCGGTGGCTACACCTTC.

The CDR3, as DNA: TGTGCCAGCAGCTTAGCGCTGGGGCTTGCCTACGAGCAGTACTTC. It is translated as CASSLALGLAYEQYF. The chain couples TRBV7-8 to TRBJ2-7; D is perhaps TRBD1 (5 bases). The germline V gene encodes CDR1 SGHVS and CDR2 FQNEAQ. The CDR3 loop spans 15 amino acids. The germline V and J ends were trimmed by 0 bases and 2 bases, with 11 bases remaining between them.